The entry below gives a single TCR beta chain sequence along with its context. TCRdb used MiXCR to reprocess the RT-PCR reads, holding one entry per CDR3 protein. Among about 160,000 distinct CDR3 sequences, roughly 24% were seen once, and the ten largest hold about 25%. This sample was included in a study of patients and donors after allogeneic stem cell transplantation. This TCR was recovered from a human donor who was either an allogeneic HSCT recipient or a stem cell or donor lymphocyte infusion donor (not recorded which). It is not recorded whose cells these are; they may come from a transplant donor. The sequenced sample was blood, either unsorted or a sorted T cell fraction (not recorded which).

The DNA for the CDR3 is TGTGCCAGCAGTTTTGAAGGTGGCAGGGAAAAACTGTTTTTT. This translates into CASSFEGGREKLFF. The chain combines TRBV27 with TRBJ1-4; no definite D call. Trimming stripped 3 bases from V and 8 bases from J, with 13 bases between. The CDR3 is 14 amino acids. Germline lookup yields CDR1 MNHEY and CDR2 SMNVEV (reference sequence). Full variable domain (remainder filled in from reference TRBV27 and TRBJ1-4): EAQVTQNPRYLITVTGKKLTVTCSQNMNHEYMSWYRQDPGLGLRQIYYSMNVEVTDKGDVPEGYKVSRKEKRNFPLILESPSPNQTSLYFCASSFEGGREKLFFGSGTQLSVL.